This T cell receptor (beta chain) is from a study of chemoradiotherapy in HPV16-positive cancers. Across the study: Candidate HPV-specific T-cell clones and common TCR motifs came from functional assays in a couple of HPV16-positive patients. Notes on the study in general: Non-HPV-specific T cells did not expand in tumors during treatment, whereas candidate HPV-specific clones and E7-related motifs did.

As for this clone: Antigen specificity is unknown.

Samples were taken several times over chemoradiotherapy. The germline CDR1 and CDR2 sequences are SEHNR and FQNEAQ (reference sequence). The CDR3 is 12 residues long. V lost 6 bases to trimming and J lost 2 bases, with 6 bases between them. TCRdb's table, derived via immunoSEQ multiplex PCR, lists solely in-frame clones and lacks some. The sample lists about 22,000 clones; just under 95% were seen once. Sequencing used blood, obtained from a patient who underwent chemoradiotherapy. The sequence derives from a human donor with HPV-associated anogenital cancer. This chain joins TRBV7-9 and TRBJ2-3; D unresolved. CDR3 sequence reads: CASSKDTDTQYF. The CDR3 DNA follows: TGTGCCAGCAGTAAGGACACAGATACGCAGTATTTT.